A single sample gave rise to the 18 T cell receptor beta chains below, sequenced in a study of breast tumors, draining lymph nodes, adjacent tissues. A single record per CDR3 protein comes from TCRdb applying MiXCR to the multiplex PCR reads. The table has approximately 120,000 distinct CDR3 sequences, 20% to 25% seen once; the top ten hold about 2.2%. Samples came from axillary lymph nodes draining the breast cancer. The sample comprised axillary lymph node tissue. Receptor source: a female donor with breast cancer. Some clones in this sample may be carry-over from other donors' samples.

This clonotype occurred many times. The chain joins TRBV6-2 or TRBV6-3 to TRBJ1-6, with D possibly matching TRBD1 (6 bases). Trimming removed 4 bases from V and 4 bases from J, with 8 bases in between. This CDR3 spans 14 amino acids. Germline V gene lookup returns CDR1 MNHEY and CDR2 SVGEGT. The CDR3 coding sequence is TGTGCCAGCAGTTTCGGGACATATAATTCACCCCTCCACTTT. Amino acids: CASSFGTYNSPLHF.

Ten or more counts support this clonotype. The chain uses TRBV2 and TRBJ2-7; D gene uncertain. Trimming stripped 2 bases from V and 3 bases from J, with 5 bases between. The CDR3 contains 12 residues. Per the germline V gene, CDR1 is SNHLY and CDR2 is FYNNEI. As DNA, the CDR3 is TGTGCCAGCAGTGAACTAGGCTACGAGCAGTACTTC. This translates into CASSELGYEQYF.

Details on this clonotype: One base away lies a much larger clone, so this may be a sequencing read error. The chain carries TRBV10-2 and TRBJ1-5; 7 positions agree with TRBD1. CDR1 and CDR2 from the germline V gene are WSHSY and SAAADI. CDR3 length: 14 amino acids. The CDR3 spells CTSGTGDSNQPQHF. The CDR3 bases are TGCACCAGTGGAACAGGGGATAGCAATCAGCCCCAGCATTTT.

Concerning this clonotype: One end of the junction fails to match germline, which may point to a read error. The CDR3 DNA is TGCAGCGTTGCGACAGGGTTGGAGACTCAGAACTTC. This translates into CSVATGLETQNF. The chain is built from TRBV29-1 and TRBJ2-5, with 7 nucleotides matching TRBD1. The germline gives CDR1 SQVTM, CDR2 ANQGSEA. The CDR3 has 12 amino acids.

This clonotype has ten or more counts. This chain joins TRBV5-4 and TRBJ1-6; TRBD1 matches 7 bases. There are 14 residues in the CDR3. The V segment lost 0 bases and the J segment 6 bases; nucleotides outside the gene matches: 0. Germline lookup yields CDR1 SGHNT and CDR2 YYREEE (reference sequence). The chain's CDR3 is CASSLDRGNSPLHF. The DNA for the CDR3 is TGTGCCAGCAGCTTGGACAGGGGTAATTCACCCCTCCACTTT.

Ten or more counts support this clonotype. The V gene is TRBV9, the J gene TRBJ1-5, with TRBD1 identical over 7 bases. Per the germline V gene, CDR1 is SGDLS and CDR2 is YYNGEE. V gave up 0 bases and J gave up 4 bases; unmatched junction bases: 4. The CDR3 sequence is 15 residues long. This chain's CDR3 is CASSVGGQRNQPQHF. The DNA for the CDR3 is TGTGCCAGCAGCGTAGGGGGACAGAGAAATCAGCCCCAGCATTTT.

This clonotype has at least ten counts. This sequence joins TRBV4-2 and TRBJ2-1, with 15 bases lining up with TRBD2. Germline trimming cut 3 bases from V and 6 bases from J; bases unmatched to any gene: 15. This CDR3 region has 20 residues. Germline values: CDR1 LGHNA, CDR2 YNFKEQ. The CDR3 here is CASSQTIGLAGGQWGNEQFF. The CDR3 bases are TGTGCCAGCAGCCAGACTATCGGACTAGCGGGAGGGCAATGGGGCAATGAGCAGTTCTTC.

This clonotype has just a few counts. At one of its ends the junction is not consistent with the germline gene, which may arise from a read error. V and J are TRBV6-2 or TRBV6-3 and TRBJ1-4; 10 bases align to TRBD1. In germline, CDR1 is MNHEY, CDR2 SVGEGT. This CDR3 contains 10 residues. The CDR3 protein is CASSPGQGLF. The CDR3 nucleotides read TGTGCCAGCAGTCCGGGACAGGGGTTGTTT.

On this clonotype itself: This clone may be a read error of a much larger clone one base away. The chain couples TRBV4-1 to TRBJ2-1; no definite D call. CDR1 is MGHRA and CDR2 is YSYEKL in the germline V gene. The germline V and J ends were trimmed by 1 base and 1 base, with 14 bases remaining between them. This CDR3 is built from 17 residues. The chain's CDR3 is CASSQGNGRISYNEQFF. DNA of the CDR3: TGCGCCAGCAGCCAAGGAAATGGAAGGATATCCTACAATGAGCAGTTCTTC.

This clonotype was counted many times. The chain couples TRBV29-1 to TRBJ2-1; the D gene could be TRBD1 or TRBD2 (6 bases each). CDR1 and CDR2 (germline): SQVTM, ANQGSEA. The length of the CDR3 is 11 residues. V lost 8 bases and J 7 bases, leaving 12 bases between the germline ends. The CDR3, as DNA: TGCAGCCTGATAGGGGGGAATGAGCAGTTCTTC. Residues: CSLIGGNEQFF.

This clonotype was picked up many times. The gene calls are TRBV2 and TRBJ2-3, with 12 bases fitting TRBD2. V gave up 6 bases and J gave up 2 bases; unmatched junction bases: 6. The CDR3 has 16 residues. CDR1 is SNHLY, CDR2 FYNNEI, per germline. CDR3: CASRLAGGAVTDTQYF. CDR3 DNA: TGTGCCAGCAGGCTAGCGGGGGGGGCTGTCACAGATACGCAGTATTTT.

J is TRBJ2-7 and V is TRBV18, with 8 bases fitting TRBD1. Trimming cost V 0 bases and J 6 bases; bases outside gene matches: 4. This CDR3 comprises 14 residues. Germline V gives CDR1 KGHSH, CDR2 LQKENI. The CDR3, as DNA: TGTGCCAGCTCACCACCATCGGACAGGGTCGAGCAGTACTTC. Translation gives CASSPPSDRVEQYF.

This clonotype has ten or more counts. This chain uses TRBV6-2 or TRBV6-3 with TRBJ2-1; maybe TRBD1 (6 bases). The CDR3 length is 11 residues. Per germline, CDR1 MNHEY and CDR2 SVGEGT. V was trimmed by 9 bases and J by 8 bases, leaving 11 bases between them. The CDR3 DNA reads TGTGCCAGTCAGACAGGACATGAGCAGTTCTTC. Protein: CASQTGHEQFF.

A note on this clonotype: A single base separates this from a much larger clone, so it may be a read error. This chain connects TRBV3-1 to TRBJ2-5, with D perhaps matching TRBD1 or TRBD2 (5 bases each). Germline CDR1 is LGHDT and CDR2 is YNNKEL (reference sequence). The V gene lost 4 bases and the J gene lost 1 base, with 7 bases spanning the gap. The CDR3 covers 13 residues. The CDR3 DNA is TGTGCCAGCAGCCGGGACCCCCAAGAGACCCAGTACTTC. Translated, it gives CASSRDPQETQYF.

In this sample, this clonotype turned up many times. The V gene is TRBV20-1, the J gene TRBJ1-4, with 11 bases identical to TRBD1. Per the germline V gene, CDR1 is DFQATT and CDR2 is SNEGSKA (reference sequence). Trimming cost V 1 base and J 0 bases; bases outside gene matches: 4. The CDR3 covers 17 residues. In nucleotides, the CDR3 is TGCAGTGCTAGAGCGGCGGGACAGGGGGCAACTAATGAAAAACTGTTTTTT. Protein sequence: CSARAAGQGATNEKLFF.

In the case of this clonotype: This may come from a read error, since a much larger clone is one base off. The chain carries TRBV20-1 and TRBJ2-1; TRBD2 agrees at 15 bases. Germline V gene sequence: CDR1 DFQATT, CDR2 SNEGSKA (reference sequence). The ends lost 5 bases at V and 9 bases at J; junction bases unmatched: 11. The CDR3 contains 16 residues. Written as DNA, the CDR3 is TGCAGTGCTGGACTAGCGGGAGGGCTTCTTTGGGGTGAGCAGTTCTTC. It translates to CSAGLAGGLLWGEQFF.

At least ten counts were recorded for this clonotype. The rearrangement uses TRBV27 and TRBJ1-4; no reliable D call. V was shortened by 5 bases and J by 1 base, with 2 bases between the two germline ends. Germline V lookup: CDR1 MNHEY, CDR2 SMNVEV (reference sequence). CDR3 length equals 12 residues. CDR3 sequence: CASSRTNEKLFF. The CDR3 nucleotides are TGTGCCAGCAGTCGAACTAATGAAAAACTGTTTTTT.

This clonotype was detected many times. The J gene is TRBJ1-4, the V gene TRBV5-1, with 10 bases aligning to TRBD1. The trim removed 4 bases at V and 4 bases at J, leaving 4 bases unmatched. The CDR3 covers 15 residues. CDR1 is SGHRS, CDR2 YFSETQ, per germline. CDR3 residues: CASSLGQGGNEKLFF. CDR3 DNA: TGCGCCAGCAGCCTCGGACAGGGGGGTAATGAAAAACTGTTTTTT.